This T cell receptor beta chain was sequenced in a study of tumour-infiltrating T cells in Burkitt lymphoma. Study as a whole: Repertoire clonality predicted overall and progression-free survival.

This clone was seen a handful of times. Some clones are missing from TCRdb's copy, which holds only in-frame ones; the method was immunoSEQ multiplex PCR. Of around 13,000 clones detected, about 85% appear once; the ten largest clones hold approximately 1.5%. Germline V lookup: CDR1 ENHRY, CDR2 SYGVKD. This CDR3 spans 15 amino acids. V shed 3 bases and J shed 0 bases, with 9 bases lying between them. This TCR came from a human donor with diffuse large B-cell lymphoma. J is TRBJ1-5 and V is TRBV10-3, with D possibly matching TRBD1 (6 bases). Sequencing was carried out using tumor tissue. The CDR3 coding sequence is TGTGCCATCAGTGAAAAAGGGGGTAGCAATCAGCCCCAGCATTTT. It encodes CAISEKGGSNQPQHF.